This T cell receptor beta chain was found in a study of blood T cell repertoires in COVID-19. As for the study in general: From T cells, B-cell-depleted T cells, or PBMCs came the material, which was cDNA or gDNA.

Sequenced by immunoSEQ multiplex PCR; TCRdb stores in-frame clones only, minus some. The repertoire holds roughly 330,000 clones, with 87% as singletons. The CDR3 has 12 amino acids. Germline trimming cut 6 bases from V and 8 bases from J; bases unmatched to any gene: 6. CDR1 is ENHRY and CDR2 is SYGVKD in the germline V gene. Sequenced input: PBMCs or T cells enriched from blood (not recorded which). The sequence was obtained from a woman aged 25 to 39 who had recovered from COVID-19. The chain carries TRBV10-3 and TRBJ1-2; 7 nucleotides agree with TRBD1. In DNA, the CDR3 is TGTGCCATCAGGGGACAGCCAGGGGGCTACACCTTC. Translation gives CAIRGQPGGYTF.